The T cell receptor beta chain described here comes from a study of radiation and T cells in renal cell carcinoma. This CDR3 contains 13 residues. Noted time point: blood 2 weeks post-SBRT. The treatment was: 15 Gy SBRT to primary tumor, nephrectomy 4 weeks later. Serial blood draws occurred at baseline and 2 and 4 weeks post-SBRT. In its sample, this clone was seen once. Its antigen is unknown. Study conclusions and caveats: Top tumor clonotypes rose in blood 2 weeks post-radiation, then contracted.

Only in-frame clones appear in the TCRdb table, and some are missing; sequencing was by immunoSEQ multiplex PCR. The profile shows 100,000 to 150,000 clones, approximately 75% of them singletons. This TCR was recovered from a woman aged 55-70 years with renal cell carcinoma. The chain combines TRBV21-1 with TRBJ1-4. TRBV21-1 is labeled a pseudogene. This sample comprised blood, obtained from a patient whose treatment included radiotherapy and nephrectomy. The CDR3 here is CASSLGPGEKLFF. The CDR3 coding sequence is TGTGCCAGCAGCCTCGGACCGGGGGAAAAACTGTTTTTT.